These 24 T cell receptor beta chains came from one sample sequenced in a study of cytomegalovirus exposure and HLA in healthy donors. Sequenced by immunoSEQ multiplex PCR; TCRdb stores in-frame clones only, minus some. The sample contains over 200,000 clones, about 90% of which appear only once. The source material was PBMCs. All receptors derive from a woman under 30 in good health and CMV-seronegative.

The rearrangement links TRBV15 to TRBJ2-1, with D possibly being TRBD2 (5 bases). Germline-derived CDR1 and CDR2 are LNHNV and YYDKDF (reference sequence). The CDR3 extends over 11 amino acids. Trimming stripped 2 bases from V and 12 bases from J, with 8 bases between. The CDR3 DNA is TGTGCCACCAGCAGACTAGGGAGGCAGTTCTTC. Residues: CATSRLGRQFF. Combining the CDR3 with reference TRBV15 and TRBJ2-1 gives the whole variable domain DAMVIQNPRYQVTQFGKPVTLSCSQTLNHNVMYWYQQKSSQAPKLLFHYYDKDFNNEADTPDNFQSRRPNTSFCFLDIRSPGLGDTAMYLCATSRLGRQFFGPGTRLTVL.

The chain joins TRBV27 to TRBJ2-1; 10 nucleotides match TRBD2. Germline V gene sequence: CDR1 MNHEY, CDR2 SMNVEV (reference sequence). This CDR3 contains 15 residues. With V trimmed by 7 bases and J by 5 bases, 8 bases remained unmatched. Written as DNA, the CDR3 is TGTGCCAGCAAGAGCGGGGGGGCCGGGGACAATGAGCAGTTCTTC. It translates to CASKSGGAGDNEQFF.

The V and J genes are TRBV4-1 and TRBJ1-3, with D possibly matching TRBD1 (5 bases). The CDR3 runs 16 residues. CDR1 MGHRA and CDR2 YSYEKL come from the germline V gene. V was cut by 1 base and J by 0 bases, with 10 bases left in between. CDR3 nucleotides: TGCGCCAGCAGCCAAGGCAGACAGAGCTCTGGAAACACCATATATTTT. This sequence encodes CASSQGRQSSGNTIYF.

The sample holds one count of this clone. V usage is TRBV4-1 and J usage is TRBJ2-7; maybe TRBD1 (6 bases). Trimming left V 5 bases short and J 0 bases short, with 11 bases between. The CDR3 loop spans 14 amino acids. Germline V lookup: CDR1 MGHRA, CDR2 YSYEKL. Written as DNA, the CDR3 is TGCGCCAGCAGCAATACAGGGCGCTCCTACGAGCAGTACTTC. The encoded protein is CASSNTGRSYEQYF.

The chain couples TRBV11-2 to TRBJ1-2; 7 bases agree with TRBD1. Trimming took 4 bases from V and 0 from J; bases not matched to a gene: 5. The germline V gene has CDR1 SGHAT and CDR2 FQNNGV. The length of the CDR3 is 15 residues. The CDR3 sequence: CASSSRQGANYGYTF. CDR3 bases: TGTGCCAGCAGCTCACGACAGGGAGCTAACTATGGCTACACCTTC.

This chain links TRBV5-1 with TRBJ1-1; D uncertain. Trimming took 1 base from V and 7 from J, leaving 8 bases between them. Per the germline V gene, CDR1 is SGHRS and CDR2 is YFSETQ. CDR3 length: 12 amino acids. CDR3 coding DNA: TGCGCCAGCAGCTTGAACAGAAATGAAGCTTTCTTT. Translating it yields CASSLNRNEAFF.

This clone was observed a handful of times. CDR3 protein: CASSLRGNEKLFF. The CDR3 region has the DNA TGTGCCAGCAGCTTGAGGGGAAATGAAAAACTGTTTTTT. The rearrangement links TRBV5-4 to TRBJ1-4; TRBD1 might be the D (5 bases). Trimming cost V 1 base and J 5 bases, with 6 bases left between them. The germline V gene encodes CDR1 SGHNT and CDR2 YYREEE (reference sequence). The length of the CDR3 is 13 residues.

The chain carries TRBV7-6 and TRBJ1-6; perhaps TRBD1 as D (6 bases). Trimming removed 4 bases from V and 0 bases from J, with 7 bases in between. The CDR3 has 15 amino acids. In germline, CDR1 is SGHVS, CDR2 FNYEAQ. The CDR3 DNA is TGTGCCAGCAGCTCGGACAGCTCCTATAATTCACCCCTCCACTTT. The encoded protein is CASSSDSSYNSPLHF. The full variable domain, in which reference TRBV7-6 and TRBJ1-6 provide the parts outside the CDR3, is GAGVSQSPRYKVTKRGQDVALRCDPISGHVSLYWYRQALGQGPEFLTYFNYEAQQDKSGLPNDRFSAERPEGSISTLTIQRTEQRDSAMYRCASSSDSSYNSPLHFGNGTRLTVT.

Only one count was recorded for this clone. The chain joins TRBV27 to TRBJ1-6, with 7 bases fitting TRBD1. The V segment lost 1 base and the J segment 0 bases; nucleotides outside the gene matches: 9. Germline V gives CDR1 MNHEY, CDR2 SMNVEV (reference sequence). The CDR3 is 19 amino acids. CDR3 loop: CASSLWPQGPSSYNSPLHF. The CDR3 nucleotides read TGTGCCAGCAGTTTATGGCCACAGGGGCCGAGCTCCTATAATTCACCCCTCCACTTT.

V gene TRBV5-4 combines with J gene TRBJ1-3, with D possibly TRBD1 on 6 matching bases. Between the trimmed V and J ends, which lost 3 bases and 6 bases, there was a span of 13 bases. CDR1 is SGHNT, CDR2 YYREEE, per germline (reference sequence). CDR3 length: 14 amino acids. This CDR3 is CASSSQGSVNTIYF. The CDR3 DNA reads TGTGCCAGCAGCTCACAGGGTTCGGTAAACACCATATATTTT.

V gene TRBV6-5 combines with J gene TRBJ2-7; D call uncertain. There are 14 residues in the CDR3. Germline CDR1 and CDR2: MNHEY and SVGAGI. V shed 2 bases and J shed 2 bases, with 10 bases lying between them. The CDR3 region is CASSYVANPYEQYF. The CDR3 nucleotides are TGTGCCAGCAGTTACGTGGCAAATCCCTACGAGCAGTACTTC.

J is TRBJ2-1 and V is TRBV11-3; TRBD2 agrees at 9 bases. The CDR3 runs 16 residues. J lost 9 bases, V lost 4 bases, and 13 bases had no gene match. Per the germline V gene, CDR1 is SGHNT and CDR2 is YENEEA. CDR3 region: CASSSPSQRGVVEQFF. CDR3 DNA: TGTGCCAGCAGCTCGCCCTCTCAGCGGGGGGTGGTTGAGCAGTTCTTC.

The chain carries TRBV28 and TRBJ1-1; 11 nucleotides line up with TRBD1. This CDR3 region has 11 residues. V lost 4 bases, J lost 13 bases, and 2 bases stayed unmatched. Per germline, CDR1 MDHEN and CDR2 SYDVKM. The CDR3 DNA follows: TGTGCCAGCAGTTCCGGGACAGGGGGTTTCTTT. Protein sequence: CASSSGTGGFF.

The chain is built from TRBV9 and TRBJ2-5; the D is unclear. The CDR3 covers 14 residues. The germline gives CDR1 SGDLS, CDR2 YYNGEE. Trimming removed 0 bases at V and 5 bases at J, with 11 bases between. The CDR3 loop reads CASSVVVAGETQYF. In nucleotides, the CDR3 is TGTGCCAGCAGCGTAGTGGTCGCCGGGGAGACCCAGTACTTC.

The CDR3 loop is CASSQGGLSGNTIYF. The CDR3 bases are TGCGCCAGCAGCCAAGGAGGGCTTTCTGGAAACACCATATATTTT. The chain combines TRBV4-3 with TRBJ1-3; unclear D gene. V was trimmed by 1 base and J by 1 base, leaving 8 bases between them. Germline V gene lookup returns CDR1 LGHNA and CDR2 YSLEER. CDR3 length: 15 amino acids.

The V and J genes are TRBV19 and TRBJ1-6, with D possibly being TRBD1 (5 bases). Trimming cost V 0 bases and J 9 bases, with 12 bases left between them. The CDR3 covers 15 residues. Germline-derived CDR1 and CDR2 are LNHDA and SQIVND (reference sequence). Written as DNA, the CDR3 is TGTGCCAGTAGTATAGATCGCAGGGTCGGTTCACCCCTCCACTTT. Translating it yields CASSIDRRVGSPLHF.

The chain joins TRBV21-1 to TRBJ2-2; the table's D call of TRBD2 was not tested on the DNA. TRBV21-1 is recorded as a pseudogene. The CDR3 is 14 amino acids. The CDR3 protein is CASSSGEYTGELFF. The CDR3 DNA reads TGTGCCAGCAGCTCCGGGGAATACACCGGGGAGCTGTTTTTT.

The chain uses TRBV4-2 and TRBJ2-5; 11 bases are shared with TRBD1. Trimming removed 0 bases from V and 5 bases from J; junction bases left unmatched: 5. CDR3 length equals 16 residues. Germline CDR1 LGHNA, CDR2 YNFKEQ. CDR3 protein: CASSQDRGQGAETQYF. The CDR3 DNA reads as TGTGCCAGCAGCCAAGATCGTGGACAGGGGGCGGAGACCCAGTACTTC.

This clone was seen a few times. V is TRBV7-6 and J is TRBJ1-4, with 9 bases identical to TRBD1. V lost 4 bases, J lost 7 bases, and 10 bases stayed unmatched. The length of the CDR3 is 16 residues. Germline CDR1 is SGHVS and CDR2 is FNYEAQ. In nucleotides, the CDR3 is TGTGCCAGCAGCTCCGGGCACCGACAGGGGGGTGAAAAACTGTTTTTT. Protein: CASSSGHRQGGEKLFF. Together with reference TRBV7-6 and TRBJ1-4, the CDR3 gives the full variable domain: GAGVSQSPRYKVTKRGQDVALRCDPISGHVSLYWYRQALGQGPEFLTYFNYEAQQDKSGLPNDRFSAERPEGSISTLTIQRTEQRDSAMYRCASSSGHRQGGEKLFFGSGTQLSVL.

This chain uses TRBV28 with TRBJ2-4; 8 bases agree with TRBD2. This CDR3 contains 14 residues. Germline V gene sequence: CDR1 MDHEN, CDR2 SYDVKM. The ends lost 8 bases at V and 5 bases at J; junction bases unmatched: 8. CDR3 protein: CASAVEAGENIQYF. The DNA for the CDR3 is TGTGCCAGCGCGGTGGAAGCGGGGGAAAACATTCAGTACTTC.

This sequence joins TRBV27 and TRBJ1-6, with D possibly being TRBD1 (5 bases). This CDR3 is built from 14 residues. Between the trimmed V and J ends, which lost 5 bases and 5 bases, there was a span of 10 bases. Germline V CDR1 and CDR2: MNHEY, SMNVEV (reference sequence). The CDR3 coding sequence is TGTGCCAGCAGTATAACAGGAGATAATTCACCCCTCCACTTT. Its translation is CASSITGDNSPLHF.

V is TRBV30 and J is TRBJ1-1; TRBD1 matches at 8 bases. Per the germline V gene, CDR1 is GTSNPN and CDR2 is SVGIG (reference sequence). This CDR3 has 22 amino acids. Germline trimming cut 0 bases from V and 4 bases from J; bases unmatched to any gene: 28. CDR3 nucleotides: TGTGCCTGGAGTGTTTGCCCAAACAGTCAGGGGGCAGCTGTCGTGGGAAGCACTGAAGCTTTCTTT. Encoded protein: CAWSVCPNSQGAAVVGSTEAFF.

The chain is built from TRBV5-1 and TRBJ1-2; D not certain. The CDR3 totals 14 residues. Trimming removed 0 bases at V and 3 bases at J, with 9 bases between. The germline CDR1 and CDR2 sequences are SGHRS and YFSETQ. The chain's CDR3 is CASSLGGRDYGYTF. As DNA, the CDR3 is TGCGCCAGCAGCTTGGGAGGGCGAGACTATGGCTACACCTTC. Using reference TRBV5-1 and TRBJ1-2 for the parts outside the CDR3, the full variable domain is KAGVTQTPRYLIKTRGQQVTLSCSPISGHRSVSWYQQTPGQGLQFLFEYFSETQRNKGNFPGRFSGRQFSNSRSEMNVSTLELGDSALYLCASSLGGRDYGYTFGSGTRLTVV.

The chain uses TRBV2 and TRBJ1-1; weak D call: TRBD1 (5 bases). Trimming cost V 4 bases and J 7 bases, with 13 bases left between them. Germline CDR1 and CDR2: SNHLY and FYNNEI. The CDR3 runs 13 residues. CDR3 sequence (DNA): TGTGCCAGCAGTGGGACATTAATGGGTGAAGCTTTCTTT. Translating it yields CASSGTLMGEAFF.